The clone carrying this T cell receptor beta chain was seen once. Its antigen remains unknown. This sample was included in a study of T-cell reconstitution after alpha-beta-depleted transplantation in children. Whole-study results and caveats: Several hundred graft clones that had expanded were reportedly the source of alpha-beta T cells about two months after transplant. Some patients showed high day-60 TCRbeta diversity, which derived from surviving recipient T cells and thymic progenitors. Counts and diversity of T cells one year after transplant came mostly from newly produced T cells.

Trimming cost V 3 bases and J 3 bases, with 15 bases left between them. Germline V gene data show CDR1 as LNHNV and CDR2 as YYDKDF (reference sequence). The CDR3 spans 16 residues. TCRbeta library preparation incorporated unique molecular identifiers. MiXCR, applied by TCRdb to the PCR reads, yields one record per CDR3 protein. The table has 700,000 or so distinct CDR3 sequences, around 14% seen once. This clonotype was sampled from a girl aged 2 to 9 with congenital amegakaryocytic thrombocytopenia, due to receive a stem cell transplant. The material was PBMCs, obtained before TCRalphabeta/CD19-depleted stem cell transplant. This rearrangement joins TRBV15 to TRBJ2-1, with D tentatively TRBD1 or TRBD2 (5 bases each). CDR3 sequence: CATSRVGGGNYNEQFF. As DNA, the CDR3 is TGTGCCACCAGCAGGGTTGGGGGTGGGAACTACAATGAGCAGTTCTTC. Complete variable domain (other parts from reference TRBV15 and TRBJ2-1): DAMVIQNPRYQVTQFGKPVTLSCSQTLNHNVMYWYQQKSSQAPKLLFHYYDKDFNNEADTPDNFQSRRPNTSFCFLDIRSPGLGDTAMYLCATSRVGGGNYNEQFFGPGTRLTVL.